A selection of T cell receptor beta chains follows, all from one sample in a study of blood T cell repertoires in COVID-19. This table comes from immunoSEQ multiplex PCR, and its TCRdb copy is limited to in-frame clones, with some not included. The table has some 190,000 clones, around four fifths seen once. The sample comprised peripheral blood. The source of these receptors is a human donor in a cohort sampled during active COVID-19. Both conserved end residues are part of each CDR3. A D gene is named only where the DNA matches it firmly. Clone size appears in some rows only: once, few, many, or a class for an expanded clone.

cdr3_nt: TGTGCCAGCAGCTTAGCGGACACAGATACGCAGTATTTT
cdr3_aa: CASSLADTDTQYF
clone_size: NA
d_call: NA
v_call: TRBV7-3
j_call: TRBJ2-3

cdr3_nt: TGTGCCAGTAGTATACCACGGGAGGGCCAGCCCCAGCATTTT
cdr3_aa: CASSIPREGQPQHF
clone_size: NA
d_call: NA
v_call: TRBV19
j_call: TRBJ1-5

cdr3_nt: TGTGCCAGCAGTGAAGATTGGCGGCAGGGGAAAGATACGCAGTATTTT
cdr3_aa: CASSEDWRQGKDTQYF
clone_size: few
d_call: NA
v_call: TRBV6-1
j_call: TRBJ2-3

cdr3_nt: TGTGCCACCAGTGTGTCGGGGGTTGGTGGCTACACCTTC
cdr3_aa: CATSVSGVGGYTF
clone_size: NA
d_call: NA
v_call: TRBV24-1
j_call: TRBJ1-2

cdr3_nt: TGTGCCAGCAGTTACTCGCAGGGTCCCTACGAGCAGTACTTC
cdr3_aa: CASSYSQGPYEQYF
clone_size: few
d_call: NA
v_call: TRBV6-6
j_call: TRBJ2-7

cdr3_nt: TGTGCCAGTAGGCGGGACGGGAATTCACCCCTCCACTTT
cdr3_aa: CASRRDGNSPLHF
clone_size: NA
d_call: NA
v_call: TRBV6-5
j_call: TRBJ1-6

cdr3_nt: TGTGCCAGCAGCTTAGGGATGCGGACGCAGTATTTT
cdr3_aa: CASSLGMRTQYF
clone_size: NA
d_call: NA
v_call: TRBV11-1
j_call: TRBJ2-3

cdr3_nt: TGTGCCAGCAGTTCCGTCCAGAGCGGGGGGGCAGATACGCAGTATTTT
cdr3_aa: CASSSVQSGGADTQYF
clone_size: NA
d_call: TRBD2
v_call: TRBV6-5
j_call: TRBJ2-3

cdr3_nt: TGTGCCAGCAGTTCCAGGGGGGAGACCCAGTACTTC
cdr3_aa: CASSSRGETQYF
clone_size: NA
d_call: TRBD1
v_call: TRBV12-3/TRBV12-4
j_call: TRBJ2-5

cdr3_nt: TGTGCCAGCAGTGCAGACGGGGGAAGCAATCAGCCCCAGCATTTT
cdr3_aa: CASSADGGSNQPQHF
clone_size: NA
d_call: NA
v_call: TRBV2
j_call: TRBJ1-5

cdr3_nt: TGTGCCACCCAAAGGGACTTCTACAATGAGCAGTTCTTC
cdr3_aa: CATQRDFYNEQFF
clone_size: NA
d_call: NA
v_call: TRBV6-5
j_call: TRBJ2-1

cdr3_nt: TGTGCCAGCAGCTTGACAGGGTTCGAGCAGTACTTC
cdr3_aa: CASSLTGFEQYF
clone_size: NA
d_call: TRBD1
v_call: TRBV12-3/TRBV12-4
j_call: TRBJ2-7

cdr3_nt: TGTGCCAGTAGTATTAGGGCTAGGGGAAACAATGAGCAGTTCTTC
cdr3_aa: CASSIRARGNNEQFF
clone_size: NA
d_call: NA
v_call: TRBV19
j_call: TRBJ2-1

cdr3_nt: TGTGCCATTTCGGGACAGAGGGATGAAAAACTGTTTTTT
cdr3_aa: CAISGQRDEKLFF
clone_size: NA
d_call: TRBD1
v_call: TRBV10-3
j_call: TRBJ1-4

cdr3_nt: TGTGCCAGCAGTAGACCGGGACTAGCGGAAACTTACGAGCAGTACTTC
cdr3_aa: CASSRPGLAETYEQYF
clone_size: NA
d_call: TRBD2
v_call: TRBV5-4
j_call: TRBJ2-7

cdr3_nt: TGCGCCAGCAGACCATCGTTCCGGACAGGGGTGAGCTCCTACAATGAGCAGTTCTTC
cdr3_aa: CASRPSFRTGVSSYNEQFF
clone_size: NA
d_call: TRBD1
v_call: TRBV5-1
j_call: TRBJ2-1

cdr3_nt: TGTGCCAGCTCACCACCGGCTAGCGGGACCTACGAGCAGTACTTC
cdr3_aa: CASSPPASGTYEQYF
clone_size: NA
d_call: TRBD2
v_call: TRBV18
j_call: TRBJ2-7

cdr3_nt: TGTGCCAGCAGCTTAGTGGAGGGGCAGTTCTTC
cdr3_aa: CASSLVEGQFF
clone_size: NA
d_call: NA
v_call: TRBV11-2
j_call: TRBJ2-1

cdr3_nt: TGTGCCAGCAGCCCCGGGGACAGACAAGAGACCCAGTACTTC
cdr3_aa: CASSPGDRQETQYF
clone_size: NA
d_call: TRBD1
v_call: TRBV5-4
j_call: TRBJ2-5

cdr3_nt: TGTGCCAGCAGCCCGACTAGCGGGGGATCTGCGGCCGGGGAGCTGTTTTTT
cdr3_aa: CASSPTSGGSAAGELFF
clone_size: NA
d_call: TRBD2
v_call: TRBV7-8
j_call: TRBJ2-2

cdr3_nt: TGTGCCAGCTCACCACCGGGGACAGCCTATGGCTACACCTTC
cdr3_aa: CASSPPGTAYGYTF
clone_size: NA
d_call: TRBD1
v_call: TRBV18
j_call: TRBJ1-2

cdr3_nt: TGTGCCAGCAGCTTTGGGGACTATAACTATGGCTACACCTTC
cdr3_aa: CASSFGDYNYGYTF
clone_size: NA
d_call: NA
v_call: TRBV13
j_call: TRBJ1-2

cdr3_nt: TGTGCCAGCAGCTCAGGCGGGACTAGTGGCGATACGCAGTATTTT
cdr3_aa: CASSSGGTSGDTQYF
clone_size: NA
d_call: TRBD2
v_call: TRBV7-7
j_call: TRBJ2-3

cdr3_nt: TGCGCCAGCAGCTTGAGGGGACAGGGTAATGAAAAACTGTTTTTT
cdr3_aa: CASSLRGQGNEKLFF
clone_size: NA
d_call: TRBD1
v_call: TRBV5-1
j_call: TRBJ1-4

cdr3_nt: TGTGCCAGGGGGACTTATTACAATGAGCAGTTCTTC
cdr3_aa: CARGTYYNEQFF
clone_size: NA
d_call: NA
v_call: TRBV12-3/TRBV12-4
j_call: TRBJ2-1

cdr3_nt: TGTGCCAGCAGCGACACGGGGGGGCAGCCCCAGCATTTT
cdr3_aa: CASSDTGGQPQHF
clone_size: few
d_call: NA
v_call: TRBV9
j_call: TRBJ1-5

cdr3_nt: TGTGCCATCAGTACCGGGACCGGAGGGGAGACCCAGTACTTC
cdr3_aa: CAISTGTGGETQYF
clone_size: once
d_call: NA
v_call: TRBV10-3
j_call: TRBJ2-5

cdr3_nt: TGTGCCAGCAGCCTCAATCAGCCCCAGCATTTT
cdr3_aa: CASSLNQPQHF
clone_size: NA
d_call: NA
v_call: TRBV6-5
j_call: TRBJ1-5

cdr3_nt: TGTGCCAGCAGTGAATTCTCGGGGGGGAATTCACCCCTCCACTTT
cdr3_aa: CASSEFSGGNSPLHF
clone_size: NA
d_call: NA
v_call: TRBV2
j_call: TRBJ1-6

cdr3_nt: TGTGCCTGGAGCCCCCGGAACACCGGGGAGCTGTTTTTT
cdr3_aa: CAWSPRNTGELFF
clone_size: NA
d_call: NA
v_call: TRBV30
j_call: TRBJ2-2

cdr3_nt: TGTGCCAGCAGCTTAGGGACAGGGGGCTTCTCACCCCTCCACTTT
cdr3_aa: CASSLGTGGFSPLHF
clone_size: once
d_call: TRBD1
v_call: TRBV7-2
j_call: TRBJ1-6

cdr3_nt: TGCGCCAGCAGGGTTCTCGGGGCCGGGGAGCTGTTTTTT
cdr3_aa: CASRVLGAGELFF
clone_size: NA
d_call: NA
v_call: TRBV5-1
j_call: TRBJ2-2

cdr3_nt: TGTGCCAGCAGCCCAGGACAGGGGAACACTGAAGCTTTCTTT
cdr3_aa: CASSPGQGNTEAFF
clone_size: NA
d_call: TRBD1
v_call: TRBV3-1/TRBV3-2
j_call: TRBJ1-1

cdr3_nt: TGTGCCATCACAGGGGTCTCTGGAAACACCATATATTTT
cdr3_aa: CAITGVSGNTIYF
clone_size: NA
d_call: NA
v_call: TRBV10-3
j_call: TRBJ1-3

cdr3_nt: TGCAGCGCCAGAACGGGGATTGGTAATGAAAAACTGTTTTTT
cdr3_aa: CSARTGIGNEKLFF
clone_size: NA
d_call: NA
v_call: TRBV29-1
j_call: TRBJ1-4

cdr3_nt: TGTGCCAGCAGTCAACTAGCGGGAGGTCCATATGAGCAGTTCTTC
cdr3_aa: CASSQLAGGPYEQFF
clone_size: NA
d_call: TRBD2
v_call: TRBV6-4
j_call: TRBJ2-1